This TCR beta chain appears in the sequencing data of a study of cytomegalovirus exposure and HLA in healthy donors. Findings and limits, study-wide: Subsequent analysis of the 120 or so validation repertoires found a tendency for first-cohort TCR clusters to co-occur.

About this clone itself: Its matching antigen is unknown. Other DNA sequences in this sample translate to the same CDR3.

This table comes from immunoSEQ multiplex PCR, and its TCRdb copy is limited to in-frame clones, with some not included. The table has 150,000 to 250,000 clones, 81% seen once; the top ten hold 1% to 1.5%. V lost 0 bases and J lost 2, with 6 bases in between. CDR1 is SGDLS, CDR2 YYNGEE, per germline. This CDR3 spans 13 amino acids. Material for sequencing was PBMCs. The V and J genes are TRBV9 and TRBJ2-7, with no clear D. The sequence was collected from a woman aged 25 to 39 in good health and CMV-seronegative. CDR3 sequence (DNA): TGTGCCAGCAGCGTAGGTACGGCCTACGAGCAGTACTTC. Translation: CASSVGTAYEQYF.